These 17 T cell receptor beta chains came from one sample sequenced in a study of response to subunit inactivated influenza vaccine. TCRdb used MiXCR to reprocess the RT-PCR reads, holding one entry per CDR3 protein. This table has roughly 760,000 distinct CDR3 sequences, approximately 22% appearing once. The sequenced sample was PBMCs from blood, obtained around 5 days after vaccination. The receptors were sampled from a man aged 50-60 years who received an inactivated influenza vaccine.

The V call is TRBV6-5, the J call TRBJ2-7; 8 bases fit TRBD1. Germline V gene sequence: CDR1 MNHEY, CDR2 SVGAGI. The length of the CDR3 is 15 residues. V shed 0 bases, J shed 7 bases, and the junction held 8 bases outside the gene matches. CDR3 in amino acids: CASSYSLGQGREQYF. In DNA, the CDR3 is TGTGCCAGCAGTTACTCCCTCGGACAGGGAAGAGAGCAGTACTTC.

This clonotype was detected only a few times. The chain links TRBV5-1 to TRBJ2-6; D not resolved. Germline V gene data show CDR1 as SGHRS and CDR2 as YFSETQ. V was clipped by 4 bases and J by 1 base, with 18 bases between them. The CDR3 contains 18 residues. The CDR3 nucleotides are TGCGCCAGCAGCCTTCCCGCCCCCGAGATTTCTGGGGCCAACGTCCTGACTTTC. As protein: CASSLPAPEISGANVLTF.

This chain uses TRBV3-1 with TRBJ2-1, with 10 bases fitting TRBD2. Germline V gene sequence: CDR1 LGHDT, CDR2 YNNKEL (reference sequence). V shed 4 bases and J 16 bases; nucleotides not matched to a gene: 7. This CDR3 is 12 amino acids long. CDR3 coding DNA: TGTGCCAGCAGCCCCGAGCGGGGGGGCAAATTCTTC. This codes for CASSPERGGKFF.

J is TRBJ2-7 and V is TRBV15, with no clear D. CDR1 and CDR2 (germline): LNHNV, YYDKDF (reference sequence). V was pared by 6 bases and J by 0 bases, with 9 bases between. This CDR3 comprises 13 residues. CDR3: CATSHRSSYEQYF. CDR3 sequence (DNA): TGTGCCACCAGTCATAGGAGCTCCTACGAGCAGTACTTC.

As DNA, the CDR3 is TGTGCCAGCAATGAACAGGGACCGGGGTTGGAGACCCAGTACTTC. Its translation: CASNEQGPGLETQYF. The chain combines TRBV28 with TRBJ2-5, with TRBD1 as a possible D gene (6 bases). CDR1 and CDR2 from the germline V gene are MDHEN and SYDVKM. The CDR3 has 15 residues. Trimming removed 7 bases from V and 5 bases from J, with 20 bases in between.

This clonotype was observed a few times. The V call is TRBV5-1, the J call TRBJ1-2; 8 bases align to TRBD1. Germline trimming cut 5 bases from V and 7 bases from J; bases unmatched to any gene: 10. The germline V gene has CDR1 SGHRS and CDR2 YFSETQ. The CDR3 covers 14 residues. The CDR3 here is CASSFNRGDGGYTF. The CDR3 bases are TGCGCCAGCAGTTTTAACAGGGGGGACGGTGGCTACACCTTC.

The V gene is TRBV28, the J gene TRBJ2-7, with 7 nucleotides matching TRBD1. The CDR3 is made up of 14 amino acids. Trimming took 6 bases from V and 8 from J; bases not matched to a gene: 13. Looked up from germline, CDR1 is MDHEN and CDR2 is SYDVKM. CDR3 sequence: CASSSGTVKSKQYF. CDR3 sequence (DNA): TGTGCCAGCAGCTCCGGGACAGTAAAGTCCAAGCAGTACTTC. Combining the CDR3 with reference TRBV28 and TRBJ2-7 gives the whole variable domain DVKVTQSSRYLVKRTGEKVFLECVQDMDHENMFWYRQDPGLGLRLIYFSYDVKMKEKGDIPEGYSVSREKKERFSLILESASTNQTSMYLCASSSGTVKSKQYFGPGTRLTVT.

The chain recombines TRBV28 with TRBJ2-2; 9 nucleotides line up with TRBD2. From germline, CDR1 is MDHEN and CDR2 SYDVKM. CDR3 size: 18 residues. The V and J ends lost 3 bases and 4 bases, in that order; junction bases with no gene match: 12. CDR3 in amino acids: CASSLSRGAGGITGELFF. CDR3 sequence (DNA): TGTGCCAGCAGTTTGTCTAGGGGAGCGGGAGGCATCACCGGGGAGCTGTTTTTT.

For this clonotype: An end of the junction does not agree with germline; a read error may underlie this. V usage is TRBV3-1 and J usage is TRBJ2-7; TRBD2 matches at 7 bases. The germline gives CDR1 LGHDT, CDR2 YNNKEL (reference sequence). The CDR3 contains 15 residues. CDR3 sequence: CASCQAGPSTYEQYF. In DNA, the CDR3 is TGTGCCAGCTGCCAAGCGGGACCCAGCACCTACGAGCAGTACTTC.

This clonotype was detected only a few times. The gene calls are TRBV12-3 or TRBV12-4 and TRBJ2-5; a possible D gene is TRBD2 (5 bases). V gave up 2 bases and J gave up 4 bases, with 17 bases separating them. CDR3 length: 16 residues. The CDR3 DNA reads TGTGCCAGCAGTTTATCGAATCCGGGGTACGGAGAGACCCAGTACTTC. Its protein is CASSLSNPGYGETQYF.

This clonotype was seen more than once but under ten times. V is TRBV28 and J is TRBJ1-6; D is ambiguous. V was clipped by 2 bases and J by 8 bases, with 10 bases between them. The CDR3 loop spans 14 amino acids. Germline V gene sequence: CDR1 MDHEN, CDR2 SYDVKM. The CDR3 is CASSLASLYSPLHF. In nucleotides, the CDR3 is TGTGCCAGCAGTTTAGCTAGTCTCTATTCACCCCTCCACTTT.

This clonotype was seen a few times. This chain links TRBV29-1 with TRBJ2-7; maybe TRBD2 (5 bases). The CDR3 extends over 12 amino acids. The V end lost 6 bases, the J end lost 4 bases, and 13 bases lay between the germline ends. CDR1 SQVTM and CDR2 ANQGSEA come from the germline V gene. As DNA, the CDR3 is TGCAGCGTCCTAAGAGGGTATTACGAGCAGTACTTC. It translates to CSVLRGYYEQYF.

This clonotype came up a few times. The V call is TRBV5-4, the J call TRBJ2-5; TRBD2 is a possible D gene (5 bases). The CDR3 is 13 amino acids. Looked up from germline, CDR1 is SGHNT and CDR2 is YYREEE (reference sequence). V was clipped by 3 bases and J by 3 bases, with 9 bases between them. CDR3 nucleotide sequence: TGTGCCAGCAGCTCCGGAGGCGAAGAGACCCAGTACTTC. Its protein product is CASSSGGEETQYF.

This clonotype was found a few times. The DNA of the CDR3 is TGTGCCAGCAGCTACTACAGGGACACTGAAGCTTTCTTT. Its protein is CASSYYRDTEAFF. The chain employs TRBV7-2 and TRBJ1-1, with D possibly being TRBD1 (6 bases). Germline V gene data show CDR1 as SGHTA and CDR2 as FQGNSA. Trimming stripped 4 bases from V and 3 bases from J, with 9 bases between. This CDR3 contains 13 residues.

The chain recombines TRBV5-6 with TRBJ2-5, with TRBD2 matching 7 bases. This CDR3 is built from 14 residues. Trimming removed 5 bases from V and 7 bases from J; junction bases left unmatched: 11. CDR1 and CDR2 (germline): SGHDT, YYEEEE. CDR3 amino acids: CASRPREAGWTQYF. CDR3 nucleotides: TGTGCCAGCAGGCCACGGGAGGCGGGTTGGACCCAGTACTTC. Full variable domain (outside the CDR3, taken from reference TRBV5-6 and TRBJ2-5): DAGVTQSPTHLIKTRGQQVTLRCSPKSGHDTVSWYQQALGQGPQFIFQYYEEEERQRGNFPDRFSGHQFPNYSSELNVNALLLGDSALYLCASRPREAGWTQYFGPGTRLLVL.

This clonotype showed up many times. The chain links TRBV4-3 to TRBJ2-3; the D is unclear. The CDR3 contains 13 residues. V was cut by 4 bases and J by 3 bases, with 8 bases left in between. The V gene's germline CDR1 is LGHNA and CDR2 YSLEER. The CDR3 loop is CASSPRETDTQYF. The CDR3, as DNA: TGCGCCAGCAGCCCTCGAGAAACAGATACGCAGTATTTT.

The chain recombines TRBV2 with TRBJ2-1, with D unclear. CDR1 and CDR2 from the germline V gene are SNHLY and FYNNEI. V gave up 7 bases and J gave up 7 bases, with 20 bases separating them. The CDR3 spans 15 residues. The CDR3 is CASNPWQDPPNEQFF. In DNA form, the CDR3 reads TGTGCCAGCAACCCGTGGCAGGACCCCCCGAATGAGCAGTTCTTC.